The text below deals with one T cell receptor (beta chain). Some clones are missing from TCRdb's copy, which holds only in-frame ones; the method was immunoSEQ multiplex PCR. The table has fewer than 200,000 clones, about 89% seen once. CDR1 is SGHRS and CDR2 is YFSETQ in the germline V gene. V dropped 2 bases and J dropped 2; count of bases not matched to a gene: 5. This CDR3 comprises 16 residues. This specimen belongs to a study of blood T cell repertoires in COVID-19. Background on the study: There were acute and convalescent COVID-19 samples, and they came from the United States, Italy and Spain. PBMCs, B-cell-depleted T cells, or T cells were the source of the cDNA or gDNA that made up the material.

The source is a man between 35 and 55 years old with active or convalescent COVID-19. V is TRBV5-1 and J is TRBJ2-3; 10 bases fit TRBD2. The source material was peripheral blood. The CDR3 nucleotides are TGCGCCAGCAGCTTAGGGACTAGCGAATTCACAGATACGCAGTATTTT. Its translation: CASSLGTSEFTDTQYF.